The rows below give T cell receptor beta chains drawn from one sample of a study of OX40 agonist ivuxolimab in advanced cancers. Profiled with immunoSEQ multiplex PCR; TCRdb holds only in-frame clones, not every one. The sample consists of roughly 56,000 clones, around nine tenths of them appearing once. This sample comprised CD4+ or CD8+ T cells sorted from blood, obtained in a trial of the OX40 agonist ivuxolimab. The receptors were gathered from an adult with an advanced solid tumor such as melanoma, head and neck, liver or kidney cancer. CDR3s include the opening cysteine and the closing phenylalanine or tryptophan. A D gene is named only where the DNA matches it firmly. Clone size appears in some rows only: once, few, many, or a class for an expanded clone.

CDR3 protein: CASSPGTGRLAVYNEQFF
CDR3 DNA: TGTGCCAGCAGTCCCGGGACAGGGAGACTAGCGGTTTACAATGAGCAGTTCTTC
D gene: -
J gene: TRBJ2-1
clone size: -
V gene: TRBV27

CDR3 protein: CASSPGGAGLSYEQYF
CDR3 DNA: TGCGCCAGCAGCCCTGGTGGCGCGGGGCTCTCCTACGAGCAGTACTTC
D gene: -
J gene: TRBJ2-7
clone size: -
V gene: TRBV4-3

CDR3 protein: CASSVDLLFAGGSTDTQYF
CDR3 DNA: TGTGCCAGCAGCGTAGATTTGTTGTTCGCGGGAGGGAGCACAGATACGCAGTATTTT
D gene: TRBD2
J gene: TRBJ2-3
clone size: once
V gene: TRBV9

CDR3 protein: CASSLSRVTGELFF
CDR3 DNA: TGTGCCAGCAGTCTGTCTAGAGTCACCGGGGAGCTGTTTTTT
D gene: -
J gene: TRBJ2-2
clone size: -
V gene: TRBV27

CDR3 protein: CASSLSPDSHGETQYF
CDR3 DNA: TGTGCCAGCAGCTTATCTCCGGACAGTCATGGAGAGACCCAGTACTTC
D gene: -
J gene: TRBJ2-5
clone size: -
V gene: TRBV7-3

CDR3 protein: CASSRASGIGANEQFF
CDR3 DNA: TGTGCCAGCAGCCGAGCTAGCGGGATAGGGGCCAATGAGCAGTTCTTC
D gene: TRBD2
J gene: TRBJ2-1
clone size: -
V gene: TRBV4-2

CDR3 protein: CASSIKGHPTQQPQHF
CDR3 DNA: TGTGCCAGCAGCATAAAAGGACATCCTACGCAGCAGCCCCAGCATTTT
D gene: -
J gene: TRBJ1-5
clone size: -
V gene: TRBV5-8

CDR3 protein: CASSPPRGQGIANTEAFF
CDR3 DNA: TGTGCCAGCAGCCCCCCTCGTGGACAGGGAATAGCGAACACTGAAGCTTTCTTT
D gene: TRBD1
J gene: TRBJ1-1
clone size: -
V gene: TRBV7-9

CDR3 protein: CASSFSTAFQETQYF
CDR3 DNA: TGTGCCAGCAGTTTTTCCACGGCCTTCCAAGAGACCCAGTACTTC
D gene: -
J gene: TRBJ2-5
clone size: few
V gene: TRBV27

CDR3 protein: CASSYGTGYEQYF
CDR3 DNA: TGTGCCAGCAGCTACGGGACAGGTTACGAGCAGTACTTC
D gene: TRBD1
J gene: TRBJ2-7
clone size: -
V gene: TRBV5-6

CDR3 protein: CASSPLAGGSYEQYF
CDR3 DNA: TGTGCCAGTAGTCCACTAGCGGGAGGGTCCTACGAGCAGTACTTC
D gene: TRBD2
J gene: TRBJ2-7
clone size: -
V gene: TRBV19

CDR3 protein: CASSLRDGSSYNEQFF
CDR3 DNA: TGTGCCAGCAGCTTACGAGATGGCAGCTCCTACAATGAGCAGTTCTTC
D gene: -
J gene: TRBJ2-1
clone size: -
V gene: TRBV7-3

CDR3 protein: CASSLSPTGFTGELFF
CDR3 DNA: TGCGCCAGCAGCTTATCCCCGACAGGGTTCACCGGGGAGCTGTTTTTT
D gene: TRBD1
J gene: TRBJ2-2
clone size: -
V gene: TRBV5-1

CDR3 protein: CASSQNDNSDNQPQHF
CDR3 DNA: TGCGCCAGCAGCCAAAATGACAACAGCGATAATCAGCCCCAGCATTTT
D gene: -
J gene: TRBJ1-5
clone size: -
V gene: TRBV4-1

CDR3 protein: CATRTGTGEREQYF
CDR3 DNA: TGTGCCACCAGAACCGGGACAGGGGAGAGGGAGCAGTACTTC
D gene: TRBD1
J gene: TRBJ2-5
clone size: -
V gene: TRBV15

CDR3 protein: CASSLSRSYEQYF
CDR3 DNA: TGTGCCAGCAGTTTGAGTCGTTCCTACGAGCAGTACTTC
D gene: -
J gene: TRBJ2-7
clone size: -
V gene: TRBV27

CDR3 protein: CASSRSTGWNSPLHF
CDR3 DNA: TGCGCCAGCAGCCGGTCGACAGGGTGGAATTCACCCCTCCACTTT
D gene: TRBD1
J gene: TRBJ1-6
clone size: -
V gene: TRBV4-3

CDR3 protein: CASSLADGVGETQYF
CDR3 DNA: TGTGCCAGCAGCTTAGCGGACGGGGTTGGAGAGACCCAGTACTTC
D gene: -
J gene: TRBJ2-5
clone size: -
V gene: TRBV11-1

CDR3 protein: CASSLPFGDTEAFF
CDR3 DNA: TGTGCCAGCAGCTTGCCGTTCGGAGACACTGAAGCTTTCTTT
D gene: -
J gene: TRBJ1-1
clone size: -
V gene: TRBV5-5

CDR3 protein: CASSFSPGNQPQHF
CDR3 DNA: TGTGCCAGCAGTTTCTCTCCCGGCAATCAGCCCCAGCATTTT
D gene: -
J gene: TRBJ1-5
clone size: -
V gene: TRBV28

CDR3 protein: CASSQDSPAGANVLTF
CDR3 DNA: TGTGCCAGCAGCCAAGATAGCCCGGCTGGGGCCAACGTCCTGACTTTC
D gene: -
J gene: TRBJ2-6
clone size: -
V gene: TRBV4-2

CDR3 protein: CASRGINQPQHF
CDR3 DNA: TGTGCCAGCAGGGGCATCAATCAGCCCCAGCATTTT
D gene: -
J gene: TRBJ1-5
clone size: -
V gene: TRBV2

CDR3 protein: CASSERDRGIYEQYF
CDR3 DNA: TGTGCCAGCAGTGAACGGGACAGGGGTATCTACGAGCAGTACTTC
D gene: TRBD1
J gene: TRBJ2-7
clone size: -
V gene: TRBV6-1

CDR3 protein: CASSGGQGRFSYNEQFF
CDR3 DNA: TGTGCCAGTAGTGGGGGACAGGGGCGATTTTCCTACAATGAGCAGTTCTTC
D gene: TRBD1
J gene: TRBJ2-1
clone size: once
V gene: TRBV19

CDR3 protein: CASSFARGRNTEAFF
CDR3 DNA: TGTGCCAGCTCCTTCGCGAGGGGGCGAAACACTGAAGCTTTCTTT
D gene: TRBD1
J gene: TRBJ1-1
clone size: -
V gene: TRBV18

CDR3 protein: CAARTGGQETQYF
CDR3 DNA: TGTGCCGCCAGGACAGGGGGCCAAGAGACCCAGTACTTC
D gene: TRBD1
J gene: TRBJ2-5
clone size: few
V gene: TRBV7-9

CDR3 protein: CASRVSREVGQPQHF
CDR3 DNA: TGTGCCAGCAGAGTAAGCAGGGAAGTCGGGCAGCCCCAGCATTTT
D gene: -
J gene: TRBJ1-5
clone size: -
V gene: TRBV6-6

CDR3 protein: CASSLDLVLGYNEQFF
CDR3 DNA: TGCGCCAGCAGCTTGGATCTAGTGTTGGGCTACAATGAGCAGTTCTTC
D gene: -
J gene: TRBJ2-1
clone size: -
V gene: TRBV5-1

CDR3 protein: CASSLGGDTQYF
CDR3 DNA: TGTGCCAGCAGCTTGGGAGGAGATACGCAGTATTTT
D gene: -
J gene: TRBJ2-3
clone size: -
V gene: TRBV5-6

CDR3 protein: CASSPGERLGEPQHF
CDR3 DNA: TGTGCCAGCAGCCCTGGTGAGAGGCTTGGCGAACCCCAGCATTTT
D gene: -
J gene: TRBJ1-5
clone size: -
V gene: TRBV7-9

CDR3 protein: CASSGPTTVRELFF
CDR3 DNA: TGTGCCAGCAGTGGCCCTACGACGGTTAGGGAGCTGTTTTTT
D gene: -
J gene: TRBJ2-2
clone size: -
V gene: TRBV6-1

CDR3 protein: CASSLADTDTQYF
CDR3 DNA: TGTGCCAGCAGTCTAGCGGACACAGATACGCAGTATTTT
D gene: TRBD2
J gene: TRBJ2-3
clone size: -
V gene: TRBV6-4

CDR3 protein: CASSLAYGDTTGELFF
CDR3 DNA: TGTGCCAGCAGCTTGGCCTACGGGGACACCACCGGGGAGCTGTTTTTT
D gene: -
J gene: TRBJ2-2
clone size: -
V gene: TRBV7-3

CDR3 protein: CASSEADMWDLRGELFF
CDR3 DNA: TGTGCCAGCAGTGAAGCTGATATGTGGGATCTCAGGGGGGAGCTGTTTTTT
D gene: -
J gene: TRBJ2-2
clone size: -
V gene: TRBV2

CDR3 protein: CASSSGTHYGYTDTQYF
CDR3 DNA: TGTGCCAGTAGTTCCGGGACACACTACGGATACACAGATACGCAGTATTTT
D gene: -
J gene: TRBJ2-3
clone size: -
V gene: TRBV19

CDR3 protein: CASSLRGLGSYNEQFF
CDR3 DNA: TGTGCCAGCAGCTTACGAGGACTAGGGAGCTACAATGAGCAGTTCTTC
D gene: TRBD2
J gene: TRBJ2-1
clone size: once
V gene: TRBV7-3

CDR3 protein: CASSPGTSGTDTDTQYF
CDR3 DNA: TGTGCCAGCAGCCCTGGGACTAGCGGGACTGACACAGATACGCAGTATTTT
D gene: TRBD2
J gene: TRBJ2-3
clone size: -
V gene: TRBV7-3

CDR3 protein: CASSPPGTSGNEQFF
CDR3 DNA: TGTGCCAGCAGCCCGCCCGGGACTAGCGGCAATGAGCAGTTCTTC
D gene: TRBD2
J gene: TRBJ2-1
clone size: -
V gene: TRBV5-6

CDR3 protein: CASGPTAFGTDTQYF
CDR3 DNA: TGTGCTAGTGGCCCGACAGCGTTTGGGACAGATACGCAGTATTTT
D gene: -
J gene: TRBJ2-3
clone size: -
V gene: TRBV12-5

CDR3 protein: CASSLNNRGSDTQYF
CDR3 DNA: TGTGCCAGCAGTTTAAACAACAGGGGGTCAGATACGCAGTATTTT
D gene: TRBD1
J gene: TRBJ2-3
clone size: -
V gene: TRBV27

CDR3 protein: CASSFRGGDAYGETQYF
CDR3 DNA: TGTGCCAGCAGCTTTAGAGGGGGCGATGCGTATGGAGAGACCCAGTACTTC
D gene: TRBD1
J gene: TRBJ2-5
clone size: -
V gene: TRBV7-2